This section outlines one T cell receptor (beta chain) sequence together with its context. No antigen is known for it. The data originate from a study of T-cell memory formation after mild COVID-19. Broader study findings: Day 15 to 85 contracting clones showed balanced CD4/CD8; later expanders leaned CD4+. The study detected some responding clones in pre-infection memory, suggesting cross-reactive memory joined. Specificity for SARS-CoV-2 was not confirmed among the second-wave clones peaking on day 37.

V lost 4 bases, J lost 4 bases, and 9 bases lay in between. The CDR3 is 13 residues long. Per the germline V gene, CDR1 is SGHKS and CDR2 is YYEKEE (reference sequence). 5'RACE primed from the constant segment yielded TCR alpha and TCR beta cDNA libraries bearing sample barcodes and UMIs. TCRdb called the 5' RACE reads again in MiXCR, with one record for every CDR3 protein. The sample consists of 550,000 to 700,000 distinct CDR3 sequences, about a sixth of them appearing once. Sequencing was carried out using PBMCs or a T cell subset sorted from them (not recorded which). The chain uses TRBV5-5 and TRBJ1-3; a possible D gene is TRBD1 (6 bases). The sequence was obtained from an adult woman who had mild COVID-19 (a few samples of this study predate the infection). Cell type and time point are not known. DNA of the CDR3: TGTGCCAGCAGCCGGGACATCGGAAACACCATATATTTT. Translated, it gives CASSRDIGNTIYF.